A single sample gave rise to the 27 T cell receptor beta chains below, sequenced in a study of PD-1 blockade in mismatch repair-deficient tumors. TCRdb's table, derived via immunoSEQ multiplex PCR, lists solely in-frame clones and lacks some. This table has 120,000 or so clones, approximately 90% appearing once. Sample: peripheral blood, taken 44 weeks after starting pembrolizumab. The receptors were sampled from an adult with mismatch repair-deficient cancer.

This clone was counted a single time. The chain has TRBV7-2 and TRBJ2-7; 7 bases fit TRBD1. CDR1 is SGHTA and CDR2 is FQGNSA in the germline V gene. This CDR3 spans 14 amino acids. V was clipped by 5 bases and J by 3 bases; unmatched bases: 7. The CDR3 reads CASSPQTGIYEQYF. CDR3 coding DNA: TGTGCCAGCAGCCCCCAGACAGGGATCTACGAGCAGTACTTC.

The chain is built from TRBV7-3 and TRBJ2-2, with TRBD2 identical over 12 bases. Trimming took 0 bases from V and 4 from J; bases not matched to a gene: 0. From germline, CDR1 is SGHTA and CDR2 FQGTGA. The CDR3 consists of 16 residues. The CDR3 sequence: CASSLTGLAGTGELFF. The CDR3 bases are TGTGCCAGCAGCTTAACGGGACTAGCGGGCACCGGGGAGCTGTTTTTT. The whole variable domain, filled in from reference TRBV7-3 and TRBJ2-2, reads GAGVSQTPSNKVTEKGKYVELRCDPISGHTALYWYRQSLGQGPEFLIYFQGTGAADDSGLPNDRFFAVRPEGSVSTLKIQRTERGDSAVYLCASSLTGLAGTGELFFGEGSRLTVL.

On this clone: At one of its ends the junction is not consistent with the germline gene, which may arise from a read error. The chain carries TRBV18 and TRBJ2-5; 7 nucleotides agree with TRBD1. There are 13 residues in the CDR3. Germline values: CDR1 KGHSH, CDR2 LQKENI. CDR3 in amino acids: CPGDSTSQETQYF. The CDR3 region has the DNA TGCCCTGGGGACAGCACCTCTCAAGAGACCCAGTACTTC.

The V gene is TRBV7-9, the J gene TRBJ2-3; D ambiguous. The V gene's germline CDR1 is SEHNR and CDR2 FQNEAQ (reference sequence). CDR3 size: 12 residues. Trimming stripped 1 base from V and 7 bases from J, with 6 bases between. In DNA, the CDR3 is TGTGCCAGCAGCTTAGTCGATCATACGCAGTATTTT. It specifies CASSLVDHTQYF. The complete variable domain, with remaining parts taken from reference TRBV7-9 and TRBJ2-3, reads DTGVSQNPRHKITKRGQNVTFRCDPISEHNRLYWYRQTLGQGPEFLTYFQNEAQLEKSRLLSDRFSAERPKGSFSTLEIQRTEQGDSAMYLCASSLVDHTQYFGPGTRLTVL.

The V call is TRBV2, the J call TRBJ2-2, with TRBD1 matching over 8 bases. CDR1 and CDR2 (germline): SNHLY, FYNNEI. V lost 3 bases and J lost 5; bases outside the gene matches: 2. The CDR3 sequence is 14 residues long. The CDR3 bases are TGTGCCAGCAGTGACCGACAGGGGACCGGGGAGCTGTTTTTT. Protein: CASSDRQGTGELFF.

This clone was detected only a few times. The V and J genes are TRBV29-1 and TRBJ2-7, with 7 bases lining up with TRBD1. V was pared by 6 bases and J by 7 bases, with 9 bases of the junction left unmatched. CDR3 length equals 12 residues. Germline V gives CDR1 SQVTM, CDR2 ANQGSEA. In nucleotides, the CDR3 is TGCAGCGTGGGCCGACAGGGTAGGGAGCAGTACTTC. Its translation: CSVGRQGREQYF.

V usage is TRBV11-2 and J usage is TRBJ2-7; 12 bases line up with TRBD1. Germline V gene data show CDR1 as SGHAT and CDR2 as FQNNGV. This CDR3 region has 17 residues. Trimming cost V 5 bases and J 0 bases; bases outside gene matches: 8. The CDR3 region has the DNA TGTGCCAGCAGCAAAGGGACAGGGGGCAGAAGCTCCTACGAGCAGTACTTC. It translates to CASSKGTGGRSSYEQYF. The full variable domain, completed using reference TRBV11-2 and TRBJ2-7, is EAGVAQSPRYKIIEKRQSVAFWCNPISGHATLYWYQQILGQGPKLLIQFQNNGVVDDSQLPKDRFSAERLKGVDSTLKIQPAKLEDSAVYLCASSKGTGGRSSYEQYFGPGTRLTVT.

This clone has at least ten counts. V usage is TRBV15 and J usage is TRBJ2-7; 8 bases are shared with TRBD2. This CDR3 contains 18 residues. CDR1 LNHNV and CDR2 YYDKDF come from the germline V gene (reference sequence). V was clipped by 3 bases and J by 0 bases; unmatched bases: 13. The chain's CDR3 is CATSSDLEFGRVSYEQYF. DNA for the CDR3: TGTGCCACCAGCAGCGACCTTGAATTCGGGAGGGTCTCCTACGAGCAGTACTTC.

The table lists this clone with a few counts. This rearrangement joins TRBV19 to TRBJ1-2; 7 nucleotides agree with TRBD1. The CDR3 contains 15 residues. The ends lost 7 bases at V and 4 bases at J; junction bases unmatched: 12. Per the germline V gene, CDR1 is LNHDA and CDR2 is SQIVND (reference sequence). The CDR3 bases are TGTGCCAGTAATCTTCGGGACAGTGTGGTCTATGGCTACACCTTC. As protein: CASNLRDSVVYGYTF.

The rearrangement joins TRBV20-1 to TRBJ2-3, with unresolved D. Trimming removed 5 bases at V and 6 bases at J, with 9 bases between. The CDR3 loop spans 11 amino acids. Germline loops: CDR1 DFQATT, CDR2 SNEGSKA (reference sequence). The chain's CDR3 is CSAYSGDTQYF. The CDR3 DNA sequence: TGCAGTGCTTACAGTGGGGATACGCAGTATTTT.

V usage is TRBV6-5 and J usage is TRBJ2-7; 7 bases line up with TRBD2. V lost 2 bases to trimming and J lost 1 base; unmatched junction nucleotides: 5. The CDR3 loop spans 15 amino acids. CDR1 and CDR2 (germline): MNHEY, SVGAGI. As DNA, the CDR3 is TGTGCCAGCAGTTACGATGGGGGGGTTTCCTACGAGCAGTACTTC. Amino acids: CASSYDGGVSYEQYF.

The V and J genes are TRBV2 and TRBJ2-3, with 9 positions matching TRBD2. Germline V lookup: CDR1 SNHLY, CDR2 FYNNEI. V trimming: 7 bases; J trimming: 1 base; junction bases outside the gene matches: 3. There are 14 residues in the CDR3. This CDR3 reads CASNKREGTDTQYF. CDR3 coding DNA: TGTGCCAGCAATAAGCGGGAGGGCACAGATACGCAGTATTTT.

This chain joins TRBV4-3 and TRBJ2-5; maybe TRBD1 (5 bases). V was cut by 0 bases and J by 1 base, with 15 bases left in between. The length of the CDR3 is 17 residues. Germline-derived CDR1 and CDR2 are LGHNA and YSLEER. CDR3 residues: CASSQDIGAGIQETQYF. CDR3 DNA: TGCGCCAGCAGCCAAGATATAGGGGCAGGGATCCAAGAGACCCAGTACTTC.

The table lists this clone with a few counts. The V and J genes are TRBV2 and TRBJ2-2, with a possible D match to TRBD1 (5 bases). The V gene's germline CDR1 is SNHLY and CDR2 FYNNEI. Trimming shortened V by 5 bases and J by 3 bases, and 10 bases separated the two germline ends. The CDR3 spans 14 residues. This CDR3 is CASSYLQDTGELFF. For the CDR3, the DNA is TGTGCCAGCAGTTATCTACAGGACACCGGGGAGCTGTTTTTT.

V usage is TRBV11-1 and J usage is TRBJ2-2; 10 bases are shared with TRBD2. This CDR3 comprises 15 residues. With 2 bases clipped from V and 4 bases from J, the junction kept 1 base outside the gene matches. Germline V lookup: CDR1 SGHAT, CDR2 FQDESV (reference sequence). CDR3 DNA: TGTGCCAGCAGCTTAAGCGGGAGGGTCACCGGGGAGCTGTTTTTT. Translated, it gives CASSLSGRVTGELFF.

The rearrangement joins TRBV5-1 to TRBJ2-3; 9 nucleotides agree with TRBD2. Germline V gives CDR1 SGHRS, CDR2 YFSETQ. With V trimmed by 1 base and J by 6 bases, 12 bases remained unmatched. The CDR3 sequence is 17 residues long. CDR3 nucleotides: TGCGCCAGCAGCTTGCTTGCTATAGCGGGAGAAGCCGATACGCAGTATTTT. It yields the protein CASSLLAIAGEADTQYF.

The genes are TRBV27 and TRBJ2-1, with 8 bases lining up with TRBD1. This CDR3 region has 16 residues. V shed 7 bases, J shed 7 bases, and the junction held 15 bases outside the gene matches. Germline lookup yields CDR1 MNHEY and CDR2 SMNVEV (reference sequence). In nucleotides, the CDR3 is TGTGCCAGCACCCCGAGCCCGGACAGGGTCTCTAATGAGCAGTTCTTC. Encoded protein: CASTPSPDRVSNEQFF.

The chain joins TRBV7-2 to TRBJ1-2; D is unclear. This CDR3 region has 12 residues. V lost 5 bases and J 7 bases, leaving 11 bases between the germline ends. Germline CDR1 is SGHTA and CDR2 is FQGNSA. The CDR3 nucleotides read TGTGCCAGCAGCCTAAACAGAGGTGGCTACACCTTC. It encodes CASSLNRGGYTF.

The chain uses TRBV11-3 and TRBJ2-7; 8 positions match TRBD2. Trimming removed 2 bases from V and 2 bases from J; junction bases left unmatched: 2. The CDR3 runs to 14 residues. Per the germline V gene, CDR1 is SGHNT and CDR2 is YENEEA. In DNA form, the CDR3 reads TGTGCCAGCAGCTTATCTAGCGGGCCCTACGAGCAGTACTTC. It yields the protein CASSLSSGPYEQYF. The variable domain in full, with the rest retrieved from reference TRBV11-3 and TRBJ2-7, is EAGVVQSPRYKIIEKKQPVAFWCNPISGHNTLYWYLQNLGQGPELLIRYENEEAVDDSQLPKDRFSAERLKGVDSTLKIQPAELGDSAVYLCASSLSSGPYEQYFGPGTRLTVT.

The CDR3 protein is CASSLSRGNEQFF. CDR3 nucleotides: TGTGCCAGCAGTTTATCCCGGGGGAATGAGCAGTTCTTC. V usage is TRBV27 and J usage is TRBJ2-1; D perhaps matches TRBD2 (6 bases). Germline V CDR1 and CDR2: MNHEY, SMNVEV (reference sequence). The CDR3 sequence is 13 residues long. Trimming took off 0 bases at V and 7 bases at J, with 7 bases between the two ends.

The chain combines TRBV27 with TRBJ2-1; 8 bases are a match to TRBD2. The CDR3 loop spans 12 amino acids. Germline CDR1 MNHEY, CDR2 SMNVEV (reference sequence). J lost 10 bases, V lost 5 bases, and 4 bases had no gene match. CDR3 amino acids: CASSPGGGEQFF. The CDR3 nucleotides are TGTGCCAGCAGTCCGGGAGGGGGGGAGCAGTTCTTC.

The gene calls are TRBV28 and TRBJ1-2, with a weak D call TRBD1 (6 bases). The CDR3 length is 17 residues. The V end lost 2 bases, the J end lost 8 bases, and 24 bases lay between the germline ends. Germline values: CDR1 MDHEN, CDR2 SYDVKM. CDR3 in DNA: TGTGCCAGCAGTTTAGAAATACCGGGGGGCAGCCACCCGGGCTACACCTTC. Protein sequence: CASSLEIPGGSHPGYTF.

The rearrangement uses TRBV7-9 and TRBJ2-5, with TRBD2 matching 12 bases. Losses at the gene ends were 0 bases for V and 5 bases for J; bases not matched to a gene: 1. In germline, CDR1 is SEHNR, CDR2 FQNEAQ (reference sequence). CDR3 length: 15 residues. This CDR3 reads CASSLALAGGETQYF. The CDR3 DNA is TGTGCCAGCAGCTTAGCCCTAGCGGGAGGGGAGACCCAGTACTTC. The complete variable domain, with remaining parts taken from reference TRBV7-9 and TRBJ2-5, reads DTGVSQNPRHKITKRGQNVTFRCDPISEHNRLYWYRQTLGQGPEFLTYFQNEAQLEKSRLLSDRFSAERPKGSFSTLEIQRTEQGDSAMYLCASSLALAGGETQYFGPGTRLLVL.

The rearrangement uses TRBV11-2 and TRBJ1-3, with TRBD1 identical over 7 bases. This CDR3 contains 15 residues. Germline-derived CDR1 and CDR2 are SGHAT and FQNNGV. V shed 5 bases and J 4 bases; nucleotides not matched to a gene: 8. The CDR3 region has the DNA TGTGCCAGCAGCCAAGGGGGCTCGGAAGGAAACACCATATATTTT. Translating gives CASSQGGSEGNTIYF.

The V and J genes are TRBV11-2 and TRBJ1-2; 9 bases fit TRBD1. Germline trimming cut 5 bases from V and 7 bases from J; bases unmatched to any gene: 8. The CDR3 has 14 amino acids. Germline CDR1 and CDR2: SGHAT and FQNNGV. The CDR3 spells CASSPWTGEGGYTF. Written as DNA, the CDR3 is TGTGCCAGCAGCCCGTGGACAGGGGAGGGTGGCTACACCTTC.

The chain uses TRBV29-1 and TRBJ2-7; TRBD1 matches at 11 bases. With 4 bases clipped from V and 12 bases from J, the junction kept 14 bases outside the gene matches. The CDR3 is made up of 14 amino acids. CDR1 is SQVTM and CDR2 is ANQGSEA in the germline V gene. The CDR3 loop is CSVGERTGGWGLYF. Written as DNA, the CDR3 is TGCAGCGTTGGAGAAAGGACAGGGGGCTGGGGACTGTACTTC.

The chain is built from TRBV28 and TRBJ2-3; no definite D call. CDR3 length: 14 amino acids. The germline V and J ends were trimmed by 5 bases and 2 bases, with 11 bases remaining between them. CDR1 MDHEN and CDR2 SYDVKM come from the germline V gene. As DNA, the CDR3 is TGTGCCAGCAGTCCCCGGGTATACACAGATACGCAGTATTTT. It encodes CASSPRVYTDTQYF.